This T cell receptor beta chain was captured in a study of vaccination and CD4 T cells after COVID-19. As for the study in general: Control cultures received a CEFX pool, an HIV-1 Nef pool, or no peptide.

This CDR3 has 13 amino acids. V lost 2 bases and J lost 3, with 6 bases in between. Germline V gene sequence: CDR1 SGHTS, CDR2 YDEGEE. Cultured CD4+ T-cell DNA underwent Oncomine TCR Beta short-read sequencing. Each CDR3 protein gets one entry after TCRdb re-called the PCR reads with MiXCR. In the table there are roughly 11,000 distinct CDR3 sequences, 45% of which are singletons. General study points: It was found that, in convalescent patients, 304 of 307 vaccine-specific clones were spike mono-reactive.

Concerning this clonotype itself: Its antigen is not identified.

As to treatment: roughly nine-day PBMC culture with coronavirus spike peptide pools or control peptides (ViraFEST assay). Following expansion of antigen-specific T cells with peptide pools, ViraFEST then sequenced TCRs. Peptide pools at approximately 9.1 ug/ml and IL-2 at approximately 10 IU/ml were added to cultures of 1.8 million or so PBMCs per well. V usage is TRBV5-8 and J usage is TRBJ1-5; D not resolved. The receptor comes from a human donor with COVID-19. The sequences come from cultured CD4+ T cells from blood, collected after SARS-CoV-2 vaccination. The CDR3 is CASSFLDNQPQHF. Here the CDR3 DNA reads TGTGCCAGCAGCTTCTTGGACAATCAGCCCCAGCATTTT.